In its sample, the clone carrying this T cell receptor (beta chain) was seen a few times. Its antigen is not known. Germline-derived CDR1 and CDR2 are SGHDT and YYEEEE. This CDR3 region has 18 residues. V was pared by 3 bases and J by 0 bases, with 10 bases of the junction left unmatched. The entry originates in a study of cytomegalovirus exposure and HLA in healthy donors. Study-wide results and caveats: By HLA locus, TCR association rates varied in a later analysis, with DRB1 showing the most and HLA-C the fewest. Most subjects' HLA-A and HLA-B alleles were reportedly predicted from TCR beta sequences. Altogether, 150 to 200 TCR beta chains were recorded as cytomegalovirus-associated. Both high specificity and high sensitivity reportedly marked the classifier's diagnosis of cytomegalovirus status.

The primer mix had 60 Vbeta and 13 Jbeta primers. Repertoires were generated with immunoSEQ multiplex PCR, while TCRdb's copy carries only in-frame clones and drops some. The data show around 230,000 clones, roughly 85% seen once. The origin of this receptor is a girl aged 2-15 years in good health and CMV-seronegative. The sample taken for sequencing was PBMCs. The chain combines TRBV5-6 with TRBJ1-5; 9 positions match TRBD1. The CDR3 region has the DNA TGTGCCAGCAGCTGGGGAGGGACAGGGTCATATAGCAATCAGCCCCAGCATTTT. Translation: CASSWGGTGSYSNQPQHF.